The clone carrying this T cell receptor beta chain was counted many times. Antigen: not known. The data derive from a study of CD8 T cells in ankylosing spondylitis. General study results and limits: About 8 highly homologous variants formed a TCR beta motif that appeared characteristic of ankylosing spondylitis blood.

The CDR3 length is 13 residues. V lost 6 bases, J lost 6 bases, and 5 bases stayed unmatched. Germline assignment: CDR1 SEHNR and CDR2 FQNEAQ (reference sequence). For TCR beta, libraries came from quantitative 5'-RACE with molecular barcodes. TCRdb re-called the 5' RACE reads with MiXCR, one entry per CDR3 protein. The top ten hold roughly 23% of the sample, which has a few hundred thousand distinct CDR3 sequences, approximately 10% seen once. J is TRBJ1-2 and V is TRBV7-9; the match to TRBD1 covers 9 bases. The sequencing input was blood, either unsorted or a sorted T cell fraction (not recorded which). The clonotype was recovered from a male donor with ankylosing spondylitis or in good health (not recorded which). Here the CDR3 reads CASRYTGGHGYTF. For the CDR3, the DNA is TGTGCCAGCAGGTATACAGGGGGCCATGGCTACACCTTC. Using reference TRBV7-9 and TRBJ1-2 for the parts outside the CDR3, the full variable domain is DTGVSQNPRHKITKRGQNVTFRCDPISEHNRLYWYRQTLGQGPEFLTYFQNEAQLEKSRLLSDRFSAERPKGSFSTLEIQRTEQGDSAMYLCASRYTGGHGYTFGSGTRLTVV.